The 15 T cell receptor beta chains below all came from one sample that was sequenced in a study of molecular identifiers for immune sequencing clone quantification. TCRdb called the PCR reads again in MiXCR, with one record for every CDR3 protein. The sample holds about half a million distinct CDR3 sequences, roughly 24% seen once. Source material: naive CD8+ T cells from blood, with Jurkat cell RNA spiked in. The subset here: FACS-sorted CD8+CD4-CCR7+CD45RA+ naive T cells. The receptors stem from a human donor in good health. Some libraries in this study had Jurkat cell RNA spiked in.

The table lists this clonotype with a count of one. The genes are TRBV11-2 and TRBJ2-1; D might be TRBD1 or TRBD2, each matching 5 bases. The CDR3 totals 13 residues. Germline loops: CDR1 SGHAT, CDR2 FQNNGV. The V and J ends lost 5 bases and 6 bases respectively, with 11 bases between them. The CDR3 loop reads CASSQQGVNEQFF. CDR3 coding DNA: TGTGCCAGCAGCCAGCAGGGAGTCAATGAGCAGTTCTTC.

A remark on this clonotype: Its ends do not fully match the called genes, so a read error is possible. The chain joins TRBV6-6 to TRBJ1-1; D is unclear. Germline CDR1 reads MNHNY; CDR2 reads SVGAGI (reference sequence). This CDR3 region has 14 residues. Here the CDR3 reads CASSYSRSATESFF. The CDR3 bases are TGTGCCAGCAGTTACTCGAGGTCGGCCACTGAATCTTTCTTT.

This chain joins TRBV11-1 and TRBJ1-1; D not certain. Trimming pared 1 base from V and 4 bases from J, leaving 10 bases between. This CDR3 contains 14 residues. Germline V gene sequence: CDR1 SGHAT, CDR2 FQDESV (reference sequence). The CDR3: CASSLGEMGTEAFF. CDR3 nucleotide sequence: TGTGCCAGCAGCTTAGGCGAGATGGGCACTGAAGCTTTCTTT.

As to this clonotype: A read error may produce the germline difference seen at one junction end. CDR3: CARRFAGPAKNIQYF. The CDR3 bases are TGTGCCCGCAGGTTCGCGGGTCCAGCCAAAAACATTCAGTACTTC. The V gene is TRBV27, the J gene TRBJ2-4; tentative D call: TRBD2 (5 bases). Germline loops: CDR1 MNHEY, CDR2 SMNVEV (reference sequence). The CDR3 is 15 residues long.

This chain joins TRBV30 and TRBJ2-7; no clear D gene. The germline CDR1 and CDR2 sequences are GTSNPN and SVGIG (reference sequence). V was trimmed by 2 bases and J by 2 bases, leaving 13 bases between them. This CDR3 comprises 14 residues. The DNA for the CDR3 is TGTGCCTGGAGTCTACTCGTCGGAACCTACGAGCAGTACTTC. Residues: CAWSLLVGTYEQYF.

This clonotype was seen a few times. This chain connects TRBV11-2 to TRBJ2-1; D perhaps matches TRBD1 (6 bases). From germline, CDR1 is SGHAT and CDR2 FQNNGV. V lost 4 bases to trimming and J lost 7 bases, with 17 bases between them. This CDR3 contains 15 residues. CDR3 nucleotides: TGTGCCAGCAGCTCCCCCTCCACAGGGTGGAATGAGCAGTTCTTC. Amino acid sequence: CASSSPSTGWNEQFF.

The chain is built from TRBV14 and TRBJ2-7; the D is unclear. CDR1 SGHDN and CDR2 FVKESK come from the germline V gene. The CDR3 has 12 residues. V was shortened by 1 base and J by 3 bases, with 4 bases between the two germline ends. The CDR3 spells CASSQVDYEQYF. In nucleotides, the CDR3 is TGTGCCAGCAGCCAAGTGGACTACGAGCAGTACTTC.

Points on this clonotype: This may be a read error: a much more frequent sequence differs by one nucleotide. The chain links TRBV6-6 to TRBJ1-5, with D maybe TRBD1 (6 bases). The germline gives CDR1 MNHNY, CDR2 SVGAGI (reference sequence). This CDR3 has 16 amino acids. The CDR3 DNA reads TGTGCCAGCAGCCCTCTACAGGGAGGGGGGAATCACCCCCAGCATTTT. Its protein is CASSPLQGGGNHPQHF.

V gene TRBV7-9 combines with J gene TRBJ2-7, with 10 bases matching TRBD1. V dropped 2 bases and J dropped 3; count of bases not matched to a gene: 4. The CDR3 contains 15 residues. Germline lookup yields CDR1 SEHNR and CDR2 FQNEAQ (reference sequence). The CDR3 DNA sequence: TGTGCCAGCAGCTTACTGACAGGGGGCGTCTACGAGCAGTACTTC. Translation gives CASSLLTGGVYEQYF.

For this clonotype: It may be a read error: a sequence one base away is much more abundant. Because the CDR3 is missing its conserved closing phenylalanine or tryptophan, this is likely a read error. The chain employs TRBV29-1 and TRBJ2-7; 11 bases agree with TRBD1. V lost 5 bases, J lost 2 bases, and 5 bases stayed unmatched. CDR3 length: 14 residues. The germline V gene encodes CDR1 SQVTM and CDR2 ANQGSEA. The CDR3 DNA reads TGCAGCGTTAAACCGGGACAGGGGGCCTACGAGCAGTACCTC. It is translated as CSVKPGQGAYEQYL.

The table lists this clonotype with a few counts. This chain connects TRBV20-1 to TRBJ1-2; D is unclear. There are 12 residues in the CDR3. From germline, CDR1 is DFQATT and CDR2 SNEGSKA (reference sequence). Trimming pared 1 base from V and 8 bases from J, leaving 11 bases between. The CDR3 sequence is CSARVPGRGYTF. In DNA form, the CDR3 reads TGCAGTGCTAGAGTCCCCGGGAGGGGCTACACCTTC.

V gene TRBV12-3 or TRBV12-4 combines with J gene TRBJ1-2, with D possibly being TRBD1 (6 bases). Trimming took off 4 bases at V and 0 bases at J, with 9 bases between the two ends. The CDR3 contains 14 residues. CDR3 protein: CASSYQGTNYGYTF. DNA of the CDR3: TGTGCCAGCAGTTACCAGGGGACTAACTATGGCTACACCTTC.

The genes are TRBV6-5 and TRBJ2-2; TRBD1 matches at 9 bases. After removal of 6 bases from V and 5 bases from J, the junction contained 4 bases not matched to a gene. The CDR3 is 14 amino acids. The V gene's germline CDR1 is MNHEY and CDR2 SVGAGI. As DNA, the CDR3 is TGTGCCAGCAGGCCGGGGACAGGGACCGGGGAGCTGTTTTTT. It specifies CASRPGTGTGELFF.

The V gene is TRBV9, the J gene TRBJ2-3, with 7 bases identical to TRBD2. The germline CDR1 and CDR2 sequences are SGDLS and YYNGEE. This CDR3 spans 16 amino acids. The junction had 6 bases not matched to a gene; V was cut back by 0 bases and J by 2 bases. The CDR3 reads CASSVASSGLTDTQYF. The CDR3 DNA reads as TGTGCCAGCAGCGTAGCTTCTAGCGGACTCACAGATACGCAGTATTTT.

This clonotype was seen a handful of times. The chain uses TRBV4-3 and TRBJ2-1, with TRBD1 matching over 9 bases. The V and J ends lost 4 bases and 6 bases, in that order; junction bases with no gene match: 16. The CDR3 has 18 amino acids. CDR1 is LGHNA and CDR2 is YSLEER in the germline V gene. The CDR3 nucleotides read TGCGCCAGCAGCCTTACACGTACCGGGACAGGGTTAGTCAATGAGCAGTTCTTC. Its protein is CASSLTRTGTGLVNEQFF.